Shown below are 21 T cell receptor beta chains from a single sample sequenced in a study of blood T cell repertoires in COVID-19. Assay used: immunoSEQ multiplex PCR; TCRdb lists only in-frame clones, some missing. The sample holds under 400,000 clones, about 87% seen once. What was sequenced was peripheral blood. The source is a woman aged 30 to 39 with COVID-19, enrolled during active disease.

The chain has TRBV19 and TRBJ2-2, with TRBD1 as a possible D gene (5 bases). The ends were cut back, 8 bases at V and 4 bases at J, with 17 bases in the middle. Per germline, CDR1 LNHDA and CDR2 SQIVND (reference sequence). The CDR3 runs to 15 residues. The CDR3 coding sequence is TGTGCCAGTGCACAGGCTAGGTTGGGCACCGGGGAGCTGTTTTTT. It encodes CASAQARLGTGELFF.

This rearrangement joins TRBV7-3 to TRBJ1-6; TRBD1 might be the D (5 bases). CDR3 length: 13 amino acids. The V end was cut by 5 bases, the J end by 8 bases, with 10 bases between. Germline CDR1 SGHTA, CDR2 FQGTGA. DNA for the CDR3: TGTGCCAGCAGCCGGACAAAAGATTCACCCCTCCACTTT. The encoded protein is CASSRTKDSPLHF.

V gene TRBV27 combines with J gene TRBJ2-1, with TRBD2 matching over 12 bases. The J segment lost 10 bases and the V segment lost 7 bases, leaving 8 bases of the junction unmatched. CDR1 and CDR2 from the germline V gene are MNHEY and SMNVEV (reference sequence). The CDR3 is made up of 14 amino acids. Here the CDR3 reads CASKGLAGYEEQFF. The DNA of the CDR3 is TGTGCCAGCAAAGGACTAGCGGGATACGAGGAGCAGTTCTTC.

The rearrangement links TRBV19 to TRBJ2-7; TRBD1 matches 9 bases. The length of the CDR3 is 15 residues. Looked up from germline, CDR1 is LNHDA and CDR2 is SQIVND (reference sequence). Trimming took 5 bases from V and 5 from J; bases not matched to a gene: 10. The chain's CDR3 is CASSSWGTGSDEQYF. The CDR3 DNA follows: TGTGCCAGTAGTTCGTGGGGGACAGGGAGCGACGAGCAGTACTTC.

This clone was detected once. This chain uses TRBV4-1 with TRBJ1-2; TRBD1 is a possible D gene (5 bases). CDR3 length: 14 residues. Germline lookup yields CDR1 MGHRA and CDR2 YSYEKL. The V end lost 0 bases, the J end lost 2 bases, and 7 bases lay between the germline ends. CDR3 sequence reads: CASSQDRQNYGYTF. CDR3 nucleotides: TGCGCCAGCAGCCAAGATCGACAGAACTATGGCTACACCTTC.

This clone was observed once. CDR3 sequence reads: CATSEGGSYEQYF. For the CDR3, the DNA is TGTGCCACCAGTGAAGGGGGTTCCTACGAGCAGTACTTC. J is TRBJ2-7 and V is TRBV24-1, with D possibly TRBD1 on 6 matching bases. The V gene's germline CDR1 is KGHDR and CDR2 SFDVKD. Trimming removed 4 bases from V and 1 base from J, with 7 bases in between. The CDR3 is 13 residues long.

V gene TRBV11-3 combines with J gene TRBJ2-7; the match to TRBD2 covers 7 bases. V shed 2 bases and J 2 bases; nucleotides not matched to a gene: 12. CDR1 and CDR2 (germline): SGHNT, YENEEA. The CDR3 has 17 amino acids. CDR3 amino acids: CASSLSREGKGAYEQYF. The DNA of the CDR3 is TGTGCCAGCAGCTTAAGTAGGGAGGGGAAAGGGGCCTACGAGCAGTACTTC.

This clone turned up a few times. The chain has TRBV7-8 and TRBJ1-5, with TRBD1 identical over 7 bases. Germline V lookup: CDR1 SGHVS, CDR2 FQNEAQ. The CDR3 runs to 14 residues. Trimming took 3 bases from V and 5 from J; bases not matched to a gene: 4. The CDR3 DNA follows: TGTGCCAGCAGCTTCAGGGGGTTTGATCAGCCCCAGCATTTT. Amino acids: CASSFRGFDQPQHF.

This chain connects TRBV5-6 to TRBJ1-4; the D is unclear. The CDR3 extends over 16 amino acids. V gave up 2 bases and J gave up 8 bases, with 19 bases separating them. The V gene's germline CDR1 is SGHDT and CDR2 YYEEEE. The CDR3 here is CASSLITGDHREKLFF. The CDR3 DNA is TGTGCCAGCAGCTTAATTACCGGGGATCACCGGGAAAAACTGTTTTTT.

The chain employs TRBV24-1 and TRBJ1-1, with 7 bases lining up with TRBD1. The CDR3 sequence is 14 residues long. The germline CDR1 and CDR2 sequences are KGHDR and SFDVKD. J gave up 4 bases and V 2 bases, and 3 bases lay outside the gene matches. The CDR3 region has the DNA TGTGCCACCAGTGATTCAGGGGGGAGCACTGAAGCTTTCTTT. Translated, it gives CATSDSGGSTEAFF.

This clone was recorded once. CDR3 DNA: TGTGCCAGCAGTTTACCCAGGGGGCAACAAAATTCACCCCTCCACTTT. Protein: CASSLPRGQQNSPLHF. V and J are TRBV28 and TRBJ1-6; 8 nucleotides agree with TRBD1. After removal of 2 bases from V and 7 bases from J, the junction contained 7 bases not matched to a gene. CDR3 length: 16 amino acids. Germline loops: CDR1 MDHEN, CDR2 SYDVKM.

V is TRBV7-3 and J is TRBJ2-1; TRBD2 is a possible D gene (6 bases). This CDR3 is 14 amino acids long. The germline V gene encodes CDR1 SGHTA and CDR2 FQGTGA. Trimming removed 5 bases at V and 5 bases at J, with 13 bases between. For the CDR3, the DNA is TGTGCCAGCAGCCGGACGGGACTCCACAATGAGCAGTTCTTC. Its protein is CASSRTGLHNEQFF. The full variable domain, with the rest looked up from reference TRBV7-3 and TRBJ2-1, is GAGVSQTPSNKVTEKGKYVELRCDPISGHTALYWYRQSLGQGPEFLIYFQGTGAADDSGLPNDRFFAVRPEGSVSTLKIQRTERGDSAVYLCASSRTGLHNEQFFGPGTRLTVL.

The rearrangement links TRBV4-1 to TRBJ2-1, with 8 bases fitting TRBD2. Trimming took 2 bases from V and 0 from J; bases not matched to a gene: 3. The CDR3 is 16 residues long. Germline values: CDR1 MGHRA, CDR2 YSYEKL. This chain's CDR3 is CASSQPTSGSYNEQFF. CDR3 coding DNA: TGCGCCAGCAGCCAACCTACTAGCGGCTCCTACAATGAGCAGTTCTTC.

The J gene is TRBJ2-7, the V gene TRBV2, with unresolved D. Germline assignment: CDR1 SNHLY and CDR2 FYNNEI. The CDR3 has 13 amino acids. The germline V and J ends were trimmed by 4 bases and 0 bases, with 7 bases remaining between them. Here the CDR3 DNA reads TGTGCCAGCAGTGGTAGCCCCTCCTACGAGCAGTACTTC. Its translation: CASSGSPSYEQYF.

The CDR3 coding sequence is TGTGCCAGCAGTAGACAGGGGTACGCCGAGCAGTACTTC. Residues: CASSRQGYAEQYF. The chain is built from TRBV2 and TRBJ2-7; 8 nucleotides match TRBD1. Germline values: CDR1 SNHLY, CDR2 FYNNEI. This CDR3 spans 13 amino acids. Trimming cost V 5 bases and J 6 bases; bases outside gene matches: 6.

J is TRBJ2-7 and V is TRBV28; 9 nucleotides line up with TRBD1. In germline, CDR1 is MDHEN, CDR2 SYDVKM. CDR3 length: 14 residues. Trimming at V came to 2 bases and at J to 3 bases, leaving 2 bases not matched to a gene. The CDR3 DNA reads as TGTGCCAGCAGTTTAGGGACAGGGATCTACGAGCAGTACTTC. It yields the protein CASSLGTGIYEQYF.

This chain joins TRBV7-9 and TRBJ1-2; a possible D gene is TRBD1 (5 bases). The CDR3 sequence is 15 residues long. CDR1 SEHNR and CDR2 FQNEAQ come from the germline V gene (reference sequence). Trimming took off 0 bases at V and 8 bases at J, with 16 bases between the two ends. The CDR3 loop is CASSLAEGIYVGYTF. The CDR3 DNA reads TGTGCCAGCAGCTTAGCGGAGGGGATCTATGTGGGCTACACCTTC.

The rearrangement uses TRBV19 and TRBJ2-7; a weak D match, TRBD2 (5 bases). CDR1 is LNHDA and CDR2 is SQIVND in the germline V gene (reference sequence). The CDR3 has 15 residues. With 5 bases removed from V and 0 bases from J, the gap between germline ends came to 14 bases. The CDR3 loop is CASSPAGQSSYEQYF. CDR3 nucleotides: TGTGCCAGTAGTCCCGCGGGTCAAAGCTCCTACGAGCAGTACTTC.

The chain carries TRBV5-1 and TRBJ2-2; the match to TRBD1 covers 9 bases. The junction had 6 bases not matched to a gene; V was cut back by 3 bases and J by 6 bases. The germline gives CDR1 SGHRS, CDR2 YFSETQ. This CDR3 is built from 15 residues. CDR3 DNA sequence: TGCGCCAGCAGCTCGGGACAGGGATGGGCCGGGGAGCTGTTTTTT. Its protein is CASSSGQGWAGELFF.

The chain combines TRBV6-1 with TRBJ1-5; no reliable D call. The CDR3 has 15 amino acids. V lost 2 bases, J lost 2 bases, and 10 bases lay in between. From germline, CDR1 is MNHNS and CDR2 SASEGT. The CDR3 DNA reads TGTGCCAGCAGTGAAAGGATTGAGGGCAATCAGCCCCAGCATTTT. Translation: CASSERIEGNQPQHF.

This clone was recorded a few times. The chain is built from TRBV11-2 and TRBJ1-5; D unclear. The CDR3 extends over 14 amino acids. Trimming left V 0 bases short and J 8 bases short, with 11 bases between. Germline CDR1 is SGHAT and CDR2 is FQNNGV. The CDR3 is CASSLDPGSEPQHF. CDR3 nucleotide sequence: TGTGCCAGCAGCTTAGATCCAGGTTCAGAGCCCCAGCATTTT.